Detailed here is one T cell receptor beta chain. The data originate from a study of cytomegalovirus exposure and HLA in healthy donors. Germline CDR1 and CDR2: SNHLY and FYNNEI. This CDR3 has 14 amino acids. Trimming cost V 3 bases and J 3 bases, with 9 bases left between them. PCR employed 60 Vbeta and 13 Jbeta primers. Produced via immunoSEQ multiplex PCR; TCRdb's table is partial and in-frame only. The sample lists around 130,000 clones; around 81% were seen once. The sample comprised PBMCs. The TCR originated in a man aged 18 to 35 in good health and CMV-seronegative. The rearrangement links TRBV2 to TRBJ1-5; D is uncertain. The CDR3 DNA is TGTGCCAGCAGTGAGGTCAGATACAATCAGCCCCAGCATTTT. Protein product: CASSEVRYNQPQHF.